This is a list of T cell receptor beta chains from one sample in a study of T cell repertoires in cytomegalovirus infection. MiXCR, run by TCRdb on the reads, gives a single entry per CDR3 protein. This table has under 300,000 distinct CDR3 sequences, roughly an eighth appearing once. The sample comprised PBMCs. These receptors all stem from a human donor in good health (CMV status not recorded). Some clones in this sample may be carry-over from other donors' samples. Both conserved end residues are part of each CDR3. D genes are given only for firm matches. The listing skips clone size in some rows; elsewhere it reads once, few, many or a size class.

j_gene | v_gene | abundance | d_gene | CDR3aa | CDR3nt
TRBJ2-7 | TRBV2 | . | TRBD1 | CASMETGVPSYEQYF | TGTGCCAGCATGGAGACAGGGGTCCCTTCCTACGAGCAGTACTTC
TRBJ1-1 | TRBV6-4 | few | . | CASSETGALNTEAFF | TGTGCCAGCAGTGAGACAGGAGCTTTGAACACTGAAGCTTTCTTT
TRBJ2-7 | TRBV5-1 | . | . | CASSPRDAGDEQYF | TGCGCCAGCAGCCCCCGGGACGCTGGGGACGAGCAGTACTTC
TRBJ1-2 | TRBV11-3 | . | . | CASSFYRRAGYTF | TGTGCCAGCAGCTTTTATCGTAGGGCTGGCTACACCTTC
TRBJ1-5 | TRBV6-2/TRBV6-3 | . | TRBD1 | CASNQGQGAGQPQHF | TGTGCCAGCAACCAAGGACAGGGGGCAGGGCAGCCCCAGCATTTT
TRBJ2-6 | TRBV12-5 | many | . | CASGPSGANVLTF | TGTGCTAGTGGCCCTTCTGGGGCCAACGTCCTGACTTTC
TRBJ2-5 | TRBV5-4 | . | . | CASSSKQFRETQYF | TGTGCCAGCAGCTCCAAACAATTTCGGGAGACCCAGTACTTC
TRBJ2-1 | TRBV28 | many | TRBD2 | CASSKLAGGGNEQFF | TGTGCCAGCAGCAAACTAGCGGGAGGGGGTAATGAGCAGTTCTTC
TRBJ1-5 | TRBV6-2/TRBV6-3 | . | . | CASKMGDQPQHF | TGTGCCAGCAAGATGGGAGATCAGCCCCAGCATTTT
TRBJ1-1 | TRBV7-2 | many | . | CASSSLAPGPGTEAFF | TGTGCCAGCAGCTCGCTGGCCCCCGGACCTGGCACTGAAGCTTTCTTT
TRBJ2-7 | TRBV6-6 | . | TRBD1 | CASSYSIWQGANEQYF | TGTGCCAGCAGTTACTCGATTTGGCAGGGGGCGAACGAGCAGTACTTC
TRBJ1-4 | TRBV12-3/TRBV12-4 | many | . | CASSLFGGPNEKLFF | TGTGCCAGCAGTTTATTTGGGGGCCCTAATGAAAAACTGTTTTTT
TRBJ2-1 | TRBV7-9 | many | . | CASSLATLASYNEQFF | TGTGCCAGCAGCTTAGCGACCCTAGCGAGCTACAATGAGCAGTTCTTC
TRBJ1-2 | TRBV7-2 | many | . | CASSSPRAGYTF | TGTGCCAGCAGCTCCCCTCGGGCTGGCTACACCTTC
TRBJ2-3 | TRBV9 | . | . | CASSVQYPDTQYF | TGTGCCAGCAGCGTCCAGTACCCAGATACGCAGTATTTT
TRBJ2-7 | TRBV7-2 | many | . | CASSLRGEASYEQYF | TGTGCCAGCAGCTTACGCGGGGAGGCCTCCTACGAGCAGTACTTC
TRBJ1-6 | TRBV6-1 | . | . | CASSSGRVGSPLHF | TGTGCCAGCAGTTCGGGCAGGGTGGGTTCACCCCTCCACTTT
TRBJ1-2 | TRBV7-9 | . | . | CASSLTTVNYGYTF | TGTGCCAGCAGCCTAACGACAGTTAACTATGGCTACACCTTC
TRBJ2-1 | TRBV5-6 | many | TRBD2 | CASSPLLAGDPHNEQFF | TGTGCCAGCAGTCCCCTTTTAGCGGGGGACCCCCACAATGAGCAGTTCTTC
TRBJ2-7 | TRBV29-1 | . | . | CSVTVGSYEQYF | TGCAGCGTTACAGTTGGTTCCTACGAGCAGTACTTC
TRBJ2-5 | TRBV7-2 | . | . | CASSPGLEGTQYF | TGTGCCAGCAGCCCGGGACTGGAAGGGACCCAGTACTTC
TRBJ1-1 | TRBV19 | few | . | CASSIGGAGTEAFF | TGTGCCAGTAGTATAGGAGGGGCTGGCACTGAAGCTTTCTTT
TRBJ1-5 | TRBV7-2 | many | . | CASREGNQPQHF | TGTGCCAGCAGGGAGGGCAATCAGCCCCAGCATTTT
TRBJ2-3 | TRBV7-9 | . | TRBD2 | CASSFALAGVGDTQYF | TGTGCCAGCAGCTTTGCCCTAGCGGGAGTGGGAGATACGCAGTATTTT
TRBJ1-1 | TRBV7-2 | many | . | CASSSGGNTEAFF | TGTGCCAGCAGCTCCGGGGGGAACACTGAAGCTTTCTTT
TRBJ2-7 | TRBV7-3 | . | TRBD2 | CASSPAAGGFYEQYF | TGTGCCAGCAGCCCCGCTGCGGGGGGATTCTACGAGCAGTACTTC